The source of this TCR beta chain is a study of Tregs in tolerant kidney transplant recipients. Produced via immunoSEQ multiplex PCR; TCRdb's table is partial and in-frame only. Of roughly 250,000 clones listed, 65% to 85% were seen once; the top ten hold roughly 0.67%. CD4+CD25+CD127- Tregs, CD4+CD25- non-Tregs, CD4 and CD8 cells were sorted. CDR3 length: 14 residues. Germline V CDR1 and CDR2: KGHSH, LQKENI. V dropped 3 bases and J dropped 3 bases, with 8 bases sitting between them. General study findings and limits: Biological reproducibility was not directly addressed in this study. Validation in larger populations is needed because few patients were studied. Activated donor B cell expansion appeared to reveal the most relevant donor-specific TCRbeta repertoire.

Worth noting for this clone: Its matching antigen is unknown. This specimen includes other DNA sequences encoding the same CDR3.

The sequenced sample consisted of CD4+ T cells from blood. The rearrangement uses TRBV18 and TRBJ2-2, with D uncertain. The receptor was derived from a human donor in good health. CDR3 DNA: TGTGCCAGCTCACCCCGGGCCGACACCGGGGAGCTGTTTTTT. This gives the protein CASSPRADTGELFF.